The text below deals with one TCR beta chain. Followed over time, Seattle patients had been enrolled while infection was active. This sample was taken from a study of blood T cell repertoires in COVID-19. Study-wide background: Sources were T cells, B-cell-depleted T cells, or PBMCs; the material itself was cDNA or gDNA.

In the authors' methods: Using reference gene primer amplification, nucleated cell counts were estimated. Measured with immunoSEQ multiplex PCR; TCRdb has only the in-frame clones, and not every one. The DNA was the basis for D and trimming; V, J and clone size are from that table. The sample lists 250,000 or so clones; around nine tenths were seen once. This CDR3 has 15 amino acids. Trimming stripped 0 bases from V and 9 bases from J, with 15 bases between. CDR1 and CDR2 (germline): WNHNN, SYGVQD (reference sequence). The V gene is TRBV10-1, the J gene TRBJ1-3; tentative D call: TRBD1 (5 bases). The source is a man aged 25-45 years with COVID-19, enrolled during active disease. The sample was peripheral blood. CDR3 sequence: CASSESTQGAGTIYF. In DNA form, the CDR3 reads TGCGCCAGCAGTGAGTCGACTCAAGGGGCCGGCACCATATATTTT.